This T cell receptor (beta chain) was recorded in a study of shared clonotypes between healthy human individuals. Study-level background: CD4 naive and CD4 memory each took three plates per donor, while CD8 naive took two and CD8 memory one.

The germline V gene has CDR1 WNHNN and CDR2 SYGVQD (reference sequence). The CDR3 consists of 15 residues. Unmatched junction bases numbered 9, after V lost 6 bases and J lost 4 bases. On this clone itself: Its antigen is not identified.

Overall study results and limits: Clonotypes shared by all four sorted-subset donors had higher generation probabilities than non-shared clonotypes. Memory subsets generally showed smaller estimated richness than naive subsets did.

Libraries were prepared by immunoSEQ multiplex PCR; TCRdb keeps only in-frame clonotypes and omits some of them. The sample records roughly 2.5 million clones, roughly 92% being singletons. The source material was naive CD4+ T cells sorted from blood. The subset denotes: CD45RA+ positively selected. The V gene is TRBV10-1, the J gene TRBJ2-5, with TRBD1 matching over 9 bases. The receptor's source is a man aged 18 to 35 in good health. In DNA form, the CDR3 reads TGCGCCAGCAGCGCCGGGACAGGGTATCGAGAGACCCAGTACTTC. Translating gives CASSAGTGYRETQYF.